A selection of T cell receptor beta chains follows, all from one sample in a study of CXCR3-negative and CXCR3-positive naive CD8 T cells. TCRdb reprocessed the 5' RACE reads and stores each CDR3 protein as one record, lacking DNA. In total, the table holds approximately 74,000 distinct CDR3 sequences. The sample consisted of naive CXCR3- CD8+ T cells from blood. Source of these receptors: a human donor in good health. Some clones in this sample may be carry-over from other donors' samples. Each CDR3 is given with its conserved first and last residue.

j_gene: TRBJ2-1
v_gene: TRBV7-9
CDR3aa: CASSLALLEQFF

j_gene: TRBJ2-2
v_gene: TRBV29-1
CDR3aa: CSVEDPDRAHTGELFF

j_gene: TRBJ2-5
v_gene: TRBV2
CDR3aa: CASSTPGASETQYF

j_gene: TRBJ1-1
v_gene: TRBV7-3
CDR3aa: CASSALAGDTEAFF

j_gene: TRBJ2-6
v_gene: TRBV5-5
CDR3aa: CASSWGGTDVLTF

j_gene: TRBJ2-5
v_gene: TRBV6-5
CDR3aa: CASSFTSGGRETQYF

j_gene: TRBJ2-7
v_gene: TRBV28
CDR3aa: CANSVRATSYEQYF

j_gene: TRBJ2-3
v_gene: TRBV14
CDR3aa: CASSQEGLAPTDTQYF

j_gene: TRBJ1-1
v_gene: TRBV14
CDR3aa: CASSPPMNTEAFF

j_gene: TRBJ2-7
v_gene: TRBV15
CDR3aa: CATSRDSPGQGVAHEQYF

j_gene: TRBJ2-2
v_gene: TRBV15
CDR3aa: CATSRDDGASSGELFF

j_gene: TRBJ2-7
v_gene: TRBV7-9
CDR3aa: CASSVNYEQYF

j_gene: TRBJ1-2
v_gene: TRBV12-3/TRBV12-4
CDR3aa: CASSARGQGGYTF

j_gene: TRBJ1-1
v_gene: TRBV15
CDR3aa: CATSDRENTEAFF

j_gene: TRBJ1-2
v_gene: TRBV14
CDR3aa: CASSPYDRSNYGYTF

j_gene: TRBJ2-7
v_gene: TRBV19
CDR3aa: CASSIHREQYF

j_gene: TRBJ2-1
v_gene: TRBV7-9
CDR3aa: CASSLPGQGTHEQFF

j_gene: TRBJ2-1
v_gene: TRBV7-3
CDR3aa: CASSPRGEANEQFF

j_gene: TRBJ2-3
v_gene: TRBV29-1
CDR3aa: CSVPSGRGPDTQYF

j_gene: TRBJ1-2
v_gene: TRBV7-2
CDR3aa: CASSLPTGYGYTF

j_gene: TRBJ1-1
v_gene: TRBV4-2
CDR3aa: CASSQGLDREDTEAFF

j_gene: TRBJ2-4
v_gene: TRBV28
CDR3aa: CASSPGILAKNIQYF

j_gene: TRBJ1-6
v_gene: TRBV28
CDR3aa: CASSPGVYNSPLHF

j_gene: TRBJ2-7
v_gene: TRBV7-8
CDR3aa: CASSLAASYEQYF

j_gene: TRBJ2-1
v_gene: TRBV12-3/TRBV12-4
CDR3aa: CASSYVGTLGEQFF

j_gene: TRBJ2-3
v_gene: TRBV12-3/TRBV12-4
CDR3aa: CASTLVGASTDTQYF

j_gene: TRBJ2-4
v_gene: TRBV12-3/TRBV12-4
CDR3aa: CASRGTTQNIQYF